The TCR beta chain described here comes from a study of T cell responses to AZD1222 COVID-19 vaccine. Study summary: Doses given second, at about 4 or about 12 weeks, were pooled. Study results and limitations: Variant regions that are unmutated are reportedly the target of nearly half of spike-specific TCRs. After the peak T cell response, and only then, were repertoires sampled.

Measured with immunoSEQ multiplex PCR; TCRdb has only the in-frame clones, and not every one. The sample records fewer than 30,000 clones, 93% being singletons. This clone was recorded only once. What it recognizes is unknown. The sequences come from peripheral blood, collected on day 0 of AZD1222 vaccination. This receptor was identified in an adult in good health.

The CDR3 is CASSSGGHPNEQFF. CDR3 in DNA: TGTGCCAGCAGCTCGGGGGGCCATCCGAATGAGCAGTTCTTC. This chain uses TRBV11-2 with TRBJ2-1; perhaps TRBD2 as D (7 bases). CDR3 length equals 14 residues. The germline V gene encodes CDR1 SGHAT and CDR2 FQNNGV. V shed 4 bases and J shed 7 bases, with 14 bases lying between them.